Below, 30 T cell receptor beta chains from the same sample are listed, as sequenced in a study of metastatic and nonmetastatic thyroid tumors. Every patient was untreated before thyroid surgery. TCRdb re-clonotyped the PCR reads through MiXCR. The sample lists about 30,000 clones, roughly a quarter occurring once. Sequenced: blood. These receptors were obtained from a female donor with papillary thyroid cancer or a benign thyroid nodule (not recorded which). Some clones in this sample may be carry-over from other donors' samples.

This clone was seen many times. The gene calls are TRBV3-1 and TRBJ1-2; D not resolved. CDR3 length equals 13 residues. V lost 4 bases to trimming and J lost 4 bases, with 10 bases between them. CDR1 is LGHDT, CDR2 YNNKEL, per germline (reference sequence). CDR3 sequence reads: CASSPLGAYGYTF. The CDR3 nucleotides read TGTGCCAGCAGCCCCCTAGGAGCCTATGGCTACACCTTC.

In its sample, this clone was seen many times. The gene calls are TRBV6-4 and TRBJ2-3; possibly TRBD1 or TRBD2 for D (7 bases each). The V gene lost 3 bases and the J gene lost 4 bases, with 14 bases spanning the gap. The CDR3 contains 15 residues. Germline V gene lookup returns CDR1 MRHNA and CDR2 SNTAGT. The CDR3 spells CASSETGRAPDTQYF. The CDR3 DNA reads as TGTGCCAGCAGTGAGACAGGGAGGGCCCCAGATACGCAGTATTTT.

The CDR3: CAWSPGQENSPLHF. The CDR3 nucleotides are TGTGCCTGGAGTCCCGGACAAGAAAATTCACCCCTCCACTTT. The rearrangement joins TRBV30 to TRBJ1-6; the D gene is possibly TRBD1 (5 bases). Germline values: CDR1 GTSNPN, CDR2 SVGIG (reference sequence). This CDR3 comprises 14 residues. V dropped 2 bases and J dropped 7 bases, with 12 bases sitting between them.

Within the sample, this clone is medium-sized (0.01 to 0.1%). The chain joins TRBV30 to TRBJ2-7; TRBD1 agrees at 12 bases. The CDR3 is 15 amino acids. Unmatched junction bases numbered 14, after V lost 8 bases and J lost 6 bases. Germline lookup yields CDR1 GTSNPN and CDR2 SVGIG (reference sequence). The CDR3, as DNA: TGTGCCGGGTCTGCCGGGACAGGGGGCGGCGGCGAGCAGTACTTC. This gives the protein CAGSAGTGGGGEQYF.

There are many counts of this clone. This chain joins TRBV24-1 and TRBJ1-4; TRBD1 matches at 10 bases. Trimming cost V 3 bases and J 11 bases; bases outside gene matches: 8. The CDR3 consists of 15 residues. Germline values: CDR1 KGHDR, CDR2 SFDVKD. The CDR3 DNA reads as TGTGCCACCAGTGATGCCGGGACAGGGGTTTGGAAACTGTTTTTT. It specifies CATSDAGTGVWKLFF.

This clone occurred many times. V and J are TRBV30 and TRBJ2-5; perhaps TRBD2 as D (5 bases). The CDR3 extends over 13 amino acids. Germline CDR1 is GTSNPN and CDR2 is SVGIG (reference sequence). The V end lost 3 bases, the J end lost 5 bases, and 13 bases lay between the germline ends. The DNA of the CDR3 is TGTGCCTGGAGGCTAGCTAGTAGGGAGACCCAGTACTTC. Translating it yields CAWRLASRETQYF.

This clone was seen many times. V and J are TRBV28 and TRBJ1-2, with TRBD1 identical over 9 bases. Trimming removed 5 bases from V and 5 bases from J; junction bases left unmatched: 0. This CDR3 is built from 12 residues. CDR1 and CDR2 (germline): MDHEN, SYDVKM. The CDR3 nucleotides are TGTGCCAGCAGTGGGACAGGGTATGGCTACACCTTC. This translates into CASSGTGYGYTF.

This clone was counted ten times or more. The chain has TRBV5-6 and TRBJ2-7; 15 nucleotides line up with TRBD2. Germline CDR1 SGHDT, CDR2 YYEEEE. The V gene end was trimmed by 4 bases and the J gene end by 6 bases; junction bases not matched to a gene: 8. The CDR3 has 16 amino acids. CDR3 in amino acids: CASSNLWTSGRGEQYF. The CDR3 region has the DNA TGTGCCAGCAGCAACCTGTGGACTAGCGGGAGGGGCGAGCAGTACTTC.

In regard to this clone: At one end, the junction sequence differs from germline, possibly due to a read error. The CDR3 DNA follows: TGTGCCAGCAGCCTCAGGGAGGGGAACTACAATGAGCAGGTCTTC. It specifies CASSLREGNYNEQVF. The V and J genes are TRBV11-3 and TRBJ2-1; TRBD2 aligns across 7 bases. The length of the CDR3 is 15 residues. CDR1 is SGHNT and CDR2 is YENEEA in the germline V gene.

A few counts support this clone. A much bigger clone sits one base away, suggesting this may be a read error. The V call is TRBV7-6, the J call TRBJ2-3, with D possibly called TRBD1 or TRBD2 (5 bases each). The V gene's germline CDR1 is SGHVS and CDR2 FNYEAQ. The CDR3 covers 18 residues. The V gene lost 3 bases and the J gene lost 3 bases, with 22 bases spanning the gap. In nucleotides, the CDR3 is TGTGCCAGCAGCTTGGAGGTCCCCCCAGGGTGCGGAACAGATACGCAGTATTTT. It codes for CASSLEVPPGCGTDTQYF.

This clone was seen ten or more times. The chain joins TRBV19 to TRBJ2-3; 7 nucleotides line up with TRBD2. The CDR3 consists of 16 residues. V lost 0 bases, J lost 4 bases, and 7 bases stayed unmatched. CDR1 LNHDA and CDR2 SQIVND come from the germline V gene (reference sequence). CDR3 sequence: CASSIDGRLAADTQYF. The CDR3 DNA reads TGTGCCAGTAGTATAGATGGGCGACTAGCTGCAGATACGCAGTATTTT.

This clone has at least ten counts. The CDR3 sequence: CASSLTGLNAGNTIYF. The CDR3 region has the DNA TGTGCCAGCAGTTTAACGGGGCTCAACGCGGGAAACACCATATATTTT. The chain links TRBV27 to TRBJ1-3; weak D call: TRBD1 (5 bases). The ends were cut back, 2 bases at V and 4 bases at J, with 15 bases in the middle. CDR3 length: 16 residues. Germline values: CDR1 MNHEY, CDR2 SMNVEV (reference sequence).

This sequence joins TRBV6-1 and TRBJ2-7, with 8 bases fitting TRBD2. Germline V gene sequence: CDR1 MNHNS, CDR2 SASEGT. The CDR3 length is 14 residues. After removal of 6 bases from V and 5 bases from J, the junction contained 9 bases not matched to a gene. The CDR3 DNA sequence: TGTGCCAGCAGCGTGGAAGCGGGAGCCCACGAGCAGTACTTC. Translating gives CASSVEAGAHEQYF.

This clone was counted many times. The chain uses TRBV27 and TRBJ2-1; 11 nucleotides match TRBD2. Trimming cost V 7 bases and J 4 bases; bases outside gene matches: 6. CDR3 size: 15 residues. Germline CDR1 and CDR2: MNHEY and SMNVEV (reference sequence). CDR3: CASTQTSGNYNEQFF. Written as DNA, the CDR3 is TGTGCCAGCACTCAGACTAGCGGGAATTACAATGAGCAGTTCTTC.

To note about this clone: An end of the junction does not agree with germline; a read error may underlie this. The CDR3 protein is CDSTTTLSQDTQYF. The CDR3 nucleotides are TGCGACAGCACCACTACCCTTTCCCAAGATACCCAGTACTTC. The chain couples TRBV5-1 to TRBJ2-5; no definite D call. This CDR3 contains 14 residues. CDR1 is SGHRS, CDR2 YFSETQ, per germline. Filled out from reference TRBV5-1 and TRBJ2-5, the complete variable domain reads KAGVTQTPRYLIKTRGQQVTLSCSPISGHRSVSWYQQTPGQGLQFLFEYFSETQRNKGNFPGRFSGRQFSNSRSEMNVSTLELGDSALYLCDSTTTLSQDTQYFGPGTRLLVL.

This clone was counted ten times or more. V is TRBV6-1 and J is TRBJ2-1, with D uncertain. The length of the CDR3 is 17 residues. Germline-derived CDR1 and CDR2 are MNHNS and SASEGT. V dropped 4 bases and J dropped 0 bases, with 16 bases sitting between them. The CDR3 nucleotides read TGTGCCAGCAGTGGAGTCCTGCAAGTGAGCTCCTACAATGAGCAGTTCTTC. Translated: CASSGVLQVSSYNEQFF.

This clone occurred many times. The rearrangement links TRBV4-1 to TRBJ1-2; D call uncertain. The germline V gene has CDR1 MGHRA and CDR2 YSYEKL. V lost 0 bases, J lost 6 bases, and 8 bases lay in between. The CDR3 is made up of 13 amino acids. The chain's CDR3 is CASSQERQDGYTF. DNA for the CDR3: TGCGCCAGCAGCCAAGAACGTCAGGATGGCTACACCTTC.

By proportion, this clone is medium-sized (0.01 to 0.1%). This rearrangement joins TRBV6-1 to TRBJ2-7; TRBD1 aligns across 8 bases. CDR1 is MNHNS and CDR2 is SASEGT in the germline V gene. CDR3 length: 13 amino acids. V lost 5 bases, J lost 5 bases, and 5 bases stayed unmatched. The CDR3 protein is CASSNRGMDEQYF. Written as DNA, the CDR3 is TGTGCCAGCAGTAACAGGGGGATGGACGAGCAGTACTTC.

This clone showed up many times. This may arise from a read error, as a much more abundant clone is one base away. The chain carries TRBV10-1 and TRBJ2-7; D is possibly TRBD1 or TRBD2 (5 bases each). The CDR3 spans 12 residues. V dropped 4 bases and J dropped 5 bases, with 9 bases sitting between them. The germline CDR1 and CDR2 sequences are WNHNN and SYGVQD (reference sequence). CDR3: CASSAGPDEQYF. The CDR3 DNA is TGCGCCAGCAGTGCGGGGCCCGACGAGCAGTACTTC.

V gene TRBV3-1 combines with J gene TRBJ1-1; 10 positions match TRBD1. The CDR3 totals 13 residues. J was trimmed by 6 bases and V by 6 bases; bases with no gene match: 4. The germline V gene has CDR1 LGHDT and CDR2 YNNKEL (reference sequence). The CDR3 here is CASRGDRGAEAFF. The CDR3 DNA reads TGTGCCAGCAGGGGGGACAGGGGAGCTGAAGCTTTCTTT.

The chain recombines TRBV5-1 with TRBJ2-7; D is perhaps TRBD1 (6 bases). V was clipped by 3 bases and J by 1 base, with 11 bases between them. Germline V CDR1 and CDR2: SGHRS, YFSETQ. The CDR3 spans 14 residues. The CDR3 DNA reads TGCGCCAGCAGCTCCACCAGGGGTTCCTACGAGCAGTACTTC. Its translation: CASSSTRGSYEQYF.

This clone was recorded a few times. V and J are TRBV6-4 and TRBJ1-6; tentatively, D is TRBD1 (6 bases). V gave up 5 bases and J gave up 10 bases, with 15 bases separating them. This CDR3 contains 14 residues. The germline gives CDR1 MRHNA, CDR2 SNTAGT. Here the CDR3 reads CASSPRGCTSPLHF. The CDR3 region has the DNA TGTGCCAGCAGTCCGAGGGGGTGCACGTCACCCCTCCACTTT.

The table lists this clone with many counts. An end of the junction differs from the germline gene, which may be a read error. V gene TRBV7-7 combines with J gene TRBJ2-3; the D gene could be TRBD1 or TRBD2 (6 bases each). CDR1 SSHAT and CDR2 FNYEAQ come from the germline V gene (reference sequence). The CDR3 contains 13 residues. The CDR3 loop is CASSIKGGDTQYF. Written as DNA, the CDR3 is TGTGCTAGCAGCATCAAGGGGGGAGATACGCAGTATTTT.

Ten or more counts support this clone. One end of the junction does not line up with germline, which may come from a read error. The sample carries other DNA sequences with the same CDR3. The rearrangement links TRBV5-1 to TRBJ2-1, with D possibly matching TRBD1 (5 bases). The CDR3 totals 15 residues. CDR1 is SGHRS and CDR2 is YFSETQ in the germline V gene. CDR3 in amino acids: CASSLGQLIGNEQFF. CDR3 DNA sequence: TGCGCCAGCAGCTTGGGACAGCTTATCGGTAATGAACAGTTCTTC.

This clone came up a few times. The sample holds other DNA sequences that translate to the same CDR3. The chain couples TRBV6-1 to TRBJ1-5; a weak D match, TRBD1 (5 bases). The V and J ends lost 8 bases and 13 bases respectively, with 21 bases between them. Germline V CDR1 and CDR2: MNHNS, SASEGT. The CDR3 extends over 13 amino acids. In DNA form, the CDR3 reads TGTGCCAGCTGTGGGGCCCACAATCAACCACAGCATTTT. As protein: CASCGAHNQPQHF.

V and J are TRBV2 and TRBJ1-3; D not certain. Trimming took off 4 bases at V and 2 bases at J, with 9 bases between the two ends. In germline, CDR1 is SNHLY, CDR2 FYNNEI. CDR3 length: 14 amino acids. This CDR3 is CASSGGQTGNTIYF. CDR3 nucleotide sequence: TGTGCCAGCAGTGGAGGGCAGACTGGAAACACCATATATTTT.

V and J are TRBV10-2 and TRBJ2-7; D might be TRBD2 (6 bases). Germline-derived CDR1 and CDR2 are WSHSY and SAAADI. The length of the CDR3 is 12 residues. CDR3 DNA: TGCTCTAGCGCTCCTGAGACCTACGAGCAGTACTTC. Its protein is CSSAPETYEQYF.

V gene TRBV5-1 combines with J gene TRBJ2-7; possible D gene TRBD1, 5 bases. The CDR3 runs to 17 residues. Germline assignment: CDR1 SGHRS and CDR2 YFSETQ. V lost 4 bases to trimming and J lost 5 bases, with 25 bases between them. The CDR3 sequence: CASSVGPRGTSLDEQYF. CDR3 DNA: TGCGCCAGCAGCGTCGGCCCAAGGGGAACCTCCTTGGACGAGCAGTACTTC. Filled out from reference TRBV5-1 and TRBJ2-7, the complete variable domain reads KAGVTQTPRYLIKTRGQQVTLSCSPISGHRSVSWYQQTPGQGLQFLFEYFSETQRNKGNFPGRFSGRQFSNSRSEMNVSTLELGDSALYLCASSVGPRGTSLDEQYFGPGTRLTVT.

This clone was recorded many times. This may come from a read error, since a much larger clone is one base off. This sequence joins TRBV2 and TRBJ1-5, with 9 bases fitting TRBD1. Per germline, CDR1 SNHLY and CDR2 FYNNEI. This CDR3 is 13 amino acids long. CDR3 region: CAGRGTGSQPQHF. In DNA form, the CDR3 reads TGTGCCGGCAGGGGGACAGGGTCTCAGCCCCAGCATTTT.

This clone was detected ten times or more. The genes are TRBV9 and TRBJ1-1, with 7 positions matching TRBD1. The J segment lost 7 bases and the V segment lost 3 bases, leaving 12 bases of the junction unmatched. The CDR3 has 15 residues. From germline, CDR1 is SGDLS and CDR2 YYNGEE. The CDR3 sequence is CASSALGQNAYEAFF. For the CDR3, the DNA is TGTGCCAGCAGCGCCCTGGGACAGAACGCATATGAAGCTTTCTTT.